Below, one T cell receptor beta chain is given with its context. This sample stems from a study of Graves' ophthalmopathy and Graves' hyperthyroidism. Amplified material comprised TCR beta CDR3 regions derived from RNA transcripts. Second-round multiplex PCR followed a first-round RT-PCR using HTBI primers. TCRdb fed the multiplex PCR reads into MiXCR, producing one record per CDR3 protein. The table has over a million distinct CDR3 sequences, roughly 35% seen once. This sequence was found in an adult man with Graves' hyperthyroidism. The sample consisted of peripheral blood or thyroid tissue (not recorded which).

CDR3 sequence reads: CASSVAGTGTTEAFF. The DNA for the CDR3 is TGTGCCAGTAGTGTCGCCGGGACAGGGACTACTGAAGCTTTCTTT. The V gene is TRBV19, the J gene TRBJ1-1; 9 bases are a match to TRBD1. V was pared by 5 bases and J by 5 bases, with 9 bases of the junction left unmatched. CDR3 size: 15 residues. Germline loops: CDR1 LNHDA, CDR2 SQIVND (reference sequence).